This T cell receptor (beta chain) was found in a study of identical twins. The CDR3 consists of 15 residues. The germline V gene has CDR1 SEHNR and CDR2 FQNEAQ (reference sequence). Trimming removed 5 bases from V and 10 bases from J; junction bases left unmatched: 14. Findings and limits, study-wide: One should note that invariant MAIT and iNKT cells could partly confound zero-insertion analyses. With abundant cord blood beta clonotypes, insertions were fewer; memory repertoires showed no such pattern.

Unique molecular identifiers were present on cDNA, and template switching added a universal primer site. One entry per CDR3 protein, called by TCRdb with MiXCR from the 5' RACE reads. Here the sample spans around 960,000 distinct CDR3 sequences, roughly an eighth being singletons. This clonotype was observed a handful of times. Antigen unknown. These sequences were also reported in another study, on yellow fever vaccine responses in identical twins. As that report states: As reported, the vaccine T cell response of twins seemed partly convergent and partly personalized.

Input material: PBMCs. The J gene is TRBJ2-1, the V gene TRBV7-9, with TRBD2 matching over 7 bases. The clonotype was recovered from a woman aged 18 to 35 in good health. This chain's CDR3 is CASSPISGDLLEQFF. CDR3 nucleotides: TGTGCCAGCAGCCCGATAAGCGGGGACCTTCTGGAGCAGTTCTTC.